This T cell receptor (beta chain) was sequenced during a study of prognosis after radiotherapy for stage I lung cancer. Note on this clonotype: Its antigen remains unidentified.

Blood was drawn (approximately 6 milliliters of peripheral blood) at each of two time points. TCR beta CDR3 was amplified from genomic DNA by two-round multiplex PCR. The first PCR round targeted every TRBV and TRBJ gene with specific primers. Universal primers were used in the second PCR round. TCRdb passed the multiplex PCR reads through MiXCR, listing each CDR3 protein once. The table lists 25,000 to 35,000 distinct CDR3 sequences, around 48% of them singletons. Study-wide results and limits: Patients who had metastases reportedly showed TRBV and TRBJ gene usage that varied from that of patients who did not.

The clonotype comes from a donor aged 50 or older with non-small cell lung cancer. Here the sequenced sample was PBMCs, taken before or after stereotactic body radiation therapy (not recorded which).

The DNA of the CDR3 is TGCGCCAGCAGCCAAGTCAGGGTCAGGGGTAGGCAGTATTTT. As protein: CASSQVRVRGRQYF. The gene calls are TRBV4-1 and TRBJ2-3; D is possibly TRBD1 (6 bases). Germline assignment: CDR1 MGHRA and CDR2 YSYEKL. The CDR3 totals 14 residues. V lost 1 base to trimming and J lost 11 bases, with 16 bases between them.